The 31 T cell receptor beta chains below come from one sample, sequenced in a study of Graves' ophthalmopathy and Graves' hyperthyroidism. The study amplified TCR beta CDR3 regions using RNA transcripts. Second-round multiplex PCR came after a first-round RT-PCR that employed HTBI primers. TCRdb fed the multiplex PCR reads into MiXCR, producing one record per CDR3 protein. This table has over a million distinct CDR3 sequences, 35% to 45% appearing once. The sample consisted of peripheral blood or thyroid tissue (not recorded which). The source is an adult man with Graves' hyperthyroidism.

This clonotype has a handful of counts. The V and J genes are TRBV9 and TRBJ2-5, with a tentative D call TRBD1 (6 bases). Per germline, CDR1 SGDLS and CDR2 YYNGEE. This CDR3 contains 15 residues. V lost 3 bases and J lost 1, with 13 bases in between. In DNA, the CDR3 is TGTGCCAGCAGCGCAGAAACAGGGAGCCAAGAGACCCAGTACTTC. Its translation: CASSAETGSQETQYF.

V gene TRBV20-1 combines with J gene TRBJ1-3; D is unresolved. The germline CDR1 and CDR2 sequences are DFQATT and SNEGSKA (reference sequence). Trimming left V 3 bases short and J 2 bases short, with 11 bases between. This CDR3 spans 14 amino acids. CDR3 sequence: CSASPSLTGNTIYF. DNA for the CDR3: TGCAGTGCTAGCCCCTCTCTCACTGGAAACACCATATATTTT.

This chain connects TRBV5-1 to TRBJ2-7, with D perhaps assigned TRBD1 or TRBD2 (5 bases each). CDR1 and CDR2 (germline): SGHRS, YFSETQ. CDR3 length equals 15 residues. Between the trimmed V and J ends, which lost 3 bases and 5 bases, there was a span of 18 bases. In nucleotides, the CDR3 is TGCGCCAGCAGCTGGGTAGGGGAGCCCACGAACGAGCAGTACTTC. It specifies CASSWVGEPTNEQYF.

This clonotype has only a few counts. The chain links TRBV25-1 to TRBJ1-2, with D perhaps TRBD1 (5 bases). Germline V gene sequence: CDR1 MGHDK, CDR2 SYGVNS. CDR3 length: 15 residues. V was clipped by 10 bases and J by 8 bases, with 26 bases between them. CDR3 bases: TGTGCCACCAACCAGGCTCCGATACAGGACTTCGGCTACACCTTC. This codes for CATNQAPIQDFGYTF.

This clonotype was seen ten or more times. This chain links TRBV10-3 with TRBJ1-5; 9 positions agree with TRBD1. CDR3 length: 15 amino acids. The germline CDR1 and CDR2 sequences are ENHRY and SYGVKD. Trimming took 5 bases from V and 5 from J; bases not matched to a gene: 7. The DNA of the CDR3 is TGTGCCATCAGTCATGGACAGGGGCCCTATCAGCCCCAGCATTTT. Translated, it gives CAISHGQGPYQPQHF.

This clonotype showed up many times. The chain carries TRBV7-9 and TRBJ1-2; 7 bases are a match to TRBD1. V was pared by 5 bases and J by 4 bases, with 10 bases of the junction left unmatched. The CDR3 spans 15 residues. Looked up from germline, CDR1 is SEHNR and CDR2 is FQNEAQ (reference sequence). In nucleotides, the CDR3 is TGTGCCAGCAGCCAACCAGGACAGGTTGTCTATGGCTACACCTTC. Translation: CASSQPGQVVYGYTF.

The J gene is TRBJ2-2, the V gene TRBV29-1, with D hard to call. Germline loops: CDR1 SQVTM, CDR2 ANQGSEA. This CDR3 contains 12 residues. Trimming left V 1 base short and J 9 bases short, with 9 bases between. The CDR3 DNA reads TGCAGCGTTGAAGGGGTGTCGTGGGAGCTGTTTTTT. As protein: CSVEGVSWELFF.

This clonotype appeared a few times. J is TRBJ2-7 and V is TRBV7-2, with 10 bases fitting TRBD1. CDR3 length: 15 residues. In germline, CDR1 is SGHTA, CDR2 FQGNSA. Unmatched junction bases numbered 9, after V lost 5 bases and J lost 5 bases. The CDR3 reads CASSAKTGGSNEQYF. The CDR3 bases are TGTGCCAGCAGCGCGAAGACAGGGGGCTCGAACGAGCAGTACTTC. The full variable domain, in which reference TRBV7-2 and TRBJ2-7 provide the parts outside the CDR3, is GAGVSQSPSNKVTEKGKDVELRCDPISGHTALYWYRQSLGQGLEFLIYFQGNSAPDKSGLPSDRFSAERTGGSVSTLTIQRTQQEDSAVYLCASSAKTGGSNEQYFGPGTRLTVT.

This clonotype was found many times. The V and J genes are TRBV10-3 and TRBJ2-7, with 11 bases fitting TRBD2. Unmatched junction bases numbered 17, after V lost 11 bases and J lost 2 bases. Germline V CDR1 and CDR2: ENHRY, SYGVKD. There are 17 residues in the CDR3. CDR3 residues: CASETRASGGLAYEQYF. For the CDR3, the DNA is TGTGCCTCAGAAACCCGGGCTAGCGGGGGGCTCGCCTACGAGCAGTACTTC.

This clonotype was observed at least ten times. This chain connects TRBV9 to TRBJ1-3; D call uncertain. The V end was cut by 0 bases, the J end by 0 bases, with 7 bases between. There are 15 residues in the CDR3. Germline loops: CDR1 SGDLS, CDR2 YYNGEE. Here the CDR3 reads CASSVDQSSGNTIYF. In DNA, the CDR3 is TGTGCCAGCAGCGTAGACCAGAGCTCTGGAAACACCATATATTTT.

There are many counts of this clonotype. This chain uses TRBV7-2 with TRBJ1-5; 7 bases are a match to TRBD1. There are 15 residues in the CDR3. V lost 2 bases and J lost 3; bases outside the gene matches: 4. CDR1 is SGHTA, CDR2 FQGNSA, per germline. CDR3 sequence: CASSLRRGSNQPQHF. In nucleotides, the CDR3 is TGTGCCAGCAGCTTACGCAGGGGGTCCAATCAGCCCCAGCATTTT.

V gene TRBV12-3 or TRBV12-4 combines with J gene TRBJ1-4; D is perhaps TRBD1 (6 bases). Trimming took off 5 bases at V and 2 bases at J, with 18 bases between the two ends. The CDR3 runs to 17 residues. The CDR3 here is CASSPYSGDRTNEKLFF. CDR3 in DNA: TGTGCCAGCAGTCCCTACTCAGGGGATAGGACTAATGAAAAACTGTTTTTT.

This clonotype was counted at least ten times. The chain recombines TRBV29-1 with TRBJ1-3; 10 bases are shared with TRBD1. This CDR3 comprises 14 residues. Germline V gives CDR1 SQVTM, CDR2 ANQGSEA. With V trimmed by 3 bases and J by 2 bases, 1 base remained unmatched. In nucleotides, the CDR3 is TGCAGCGTTGAGACAGGGGGCGCTGGAAACACCATATATTTT. It encodes CSVETGGAGNTIYF. Variable domain in full (rest from reference TRBV29-1 and TRBJ1-3): SAVISQKPSRDICQRGTSLTIQCQVDSQVTMMFWYRQQPGQSLTLIATANQGSEATYESGFVIDKFPISRPNLTFSTLTVSNMSPEDSSIYLCSVETGGAGNTIYFGEGSWLTVV.

Notes on this clonotype: Just one base apart from a much larger clone, this may be a read error. The rearrangement uses TRBV10-3 and TRBJ2-5; 7 nucleotides line up with TRBD1. CDR1 is ENHRY, CDR2 SYGVKD, per germline. J lost 7 bases, V lost 10 bases, and 15 bases had no gene match. The CDR3 has 14 residues. The CDR3 loop is CASSDRVDGGTQYF. The CDR3 nucleotides read TGTGCCAGCAGCGACAGGGTGGATGGGGGGACCCAGTACTTC.

This clonotype was detected once. The J gene is TRBJ2-5, the V gene TRBV7-9, with D perhaps TRBD2 (6 bases). The CDR3 consists of 13 residues. The germline V gene encodes CDR1 SEHNR and CDR2 FQNEAQ (reference sequence). V lost 1 base, J lost 7 bases, and 10 bases lay in between. The CDR3 DNA reads TGTGCCAGCAGCTTAGAGTTCGGGGGGACCCAGTACTTC. Translation: CASSLEFGGTQYF.

This clonotype came up many times. The chain couples TRBV14 to TRBJ2-2; weak D call: TRBD1 (5 bases). The V gene's germline CDR1 is SGHDN and CDR2 FVKESK. The V and J ends lost 1 base and 0 bases respectively, with 15 bases between them. The CDR3 length is 18 residues. The CDR3 region has the DNA TGTGCCAGCAGCCAAGTGATCCAGACAGACTCGAACACCGGGGAGCTGTTTTTT. This translates into CASSQVIQTDSNTGELFF.

This clonotype has at least ten counts. The chain links TRBV5-8 to TRBJ1-1, with 9 nucleotides matching TRBD1. Germline V lookup: CDR1 SGHTS, CDR2 YDEGEE. V lost 4 bases to trimming and J lost 4 bases; unmatched junction nucleotides: 8. CDR3 length: 15 residues. As DNA, the CDR3 is TGTGCCAGCAGCGGGACAGGGTGGGATATCACTGAAGCTTTCTTT. Translating it yields CASSGTGWDITEAFF.

This clonotype was detected many times. V gene TRBV7-2 combines with J gene TRBJ2-5; tentative D call: TRBD1 (5 bases). The CDR3 has 13 amino acids. The ends were cut back, 3 bases at V and 8 bases at J, with 13 bases in the middle. CDR1 is SGHTA and CDR2 is FQGNSA in the germline V gene. The CDR3 loop is CASSLKGKRTQYF. CDR3 DNA: TGTGCCAGCAGCTTGAAGGGGAAGAGAACCCAGTACTTC.

This clonotype has a handful of counts. The chain links TRBV6-1 to TRBJ2-7; D unclear. The germline V gene encodes CDR1 MNHNS and CDR2 SASEGT. Deletions cut 5 bases from V and 4 bases from J, with 18 bases between. This CDR3 spans 15 amino acids. CDR3 in amino acids: CASSSLFLTLYEQYF. The CDR3 coding sequence is TGTGCCAGCAGTTCGTTATTCCTTACTCTATACGAGCAGTACTTC.

This clonotype came up once. The chain carries TRBV5-6 and TRBJ2-7, with TRBD1 as a possible D gene (6 bases). The CDR3 is 15 residues long. Per germline, CDR1 SGHDT and CDR2 YYEEEE. V was shortened by 2 bases and J by 2 bases, with 14 bases between the two germline ends. CDR3 coding DNA: TGTGCCAGCAGCTTCCGACAGGACTTTGCCTACGAGCAGTACTTC. Translation gives CASSFRQDFAYEQYF.

The rearrangement links TRBV7-8 to TRBJ1-3; D is possibly TRBD1 (6 bases). CDR3 size: 15 residues. The V gene's germline CDR1 is SGHVS and CDR2 FQNEAQ. V was pared by 9 bases and J by 9 bases, with 24 bases between. In DNA, the CDR3 is TGTGCCAGTAGCCCCAGGACAGCCCAAGCTCGCACCATATATTTT. This gives the protein CASSPRTAQARTIYF.

Remarks on this clonotype: Germline is not matched at one junction end, which may reflect a read error. The chain uses TRBV11-2 and TRBJ2-7; D perhaps matches TRBD2 (6 bases). From germline, CDR1 is SGHAT and CDR2 FQNNGV. The CDR3 loop spans 15 amino acids. The DNA for the CDR3 is TGCGCCAGCAGCCAAGCCGGGGGTGCCTTTGGGGAGCTGTACTTC. It encodes CASSQAGGAFGELYF.

The gene calls are TRBV19 and TRBJ2-5; tentative D call: TRBD1 (5 bases). V was trimmed by 3 bases and J by 5 bases, leaving 13 bases between them. Germline V CDR1 and CDR2: LNHDA, SQIVND (reference sequence). The CDR3 contains 14 residues. CDR3 sequence (DNA): TGTGCCAGTAGTATGTATCAGGGCGCCGAGACCCAGTACTTC. Translated: CASSMYQGAETQYF.

V gene TRBV7-9 combines with J gene TRBJ1-4, with TRBD1 identical over 11 bases. This CDR3 contains 17 residues. The trim removed 2 bases at V and 2 bases at J, leaving 4 bases unmatched. Germline-derived CDR1 and CDR2 are SEHNR and FQNEAQ (reference sequence). The CDR3 DNA sequence: TGTGCCAGCAGCTTACTTGGGACAGGGGGTACTAATGAAAAACTGTTTTTT. Its protein is CASSLLGTGGTNEKLFF.

This clonotype occurred many times. CDR3 sequence (DNA): TGTGCCAGCAGTGACCGCTATGGCTACACCTTC. Protein: CASSDRYGYTF. The V call is TRBV2, the J call TRBJ1-2; no definite D call. The CDR3 runs 11 residues. Looked up from germline, CDR1 is SNHLY and CDR2 is FYNNEI. Trimming pared 3 bases from V and 4 bases from J, leaving 3 bases between.

The chain links TRBV10-3 to TRBJ1-2, with 7 positions matching TRBD1. The CDR3 totals 13 residues. CDR1 is ENHRY, CDR2 SYGVKD, per germline. After removal of 7 bases from V and 0 bases from J, the junction contained 2 bases not matched to a gene. CDR3 amino acids: CAITGQANYGYTF. CDR3 nucleotides: TGTGCCATCACCGGACAGGCTAACTATGGCTACACCTTC.

This clonotype was seen many times. The CDR3 DNA reads as TGTGCCAGCGGGGGAATGGACACAAATCCCTACGAGCAGTACTTC. Its translation is CASGGMDTNPYEQYF. The chain uses TRBV2 and TRBJ2-7; D assignment may be TRBD1 or TRBD2 (5 bases each). V lost 8 bases to trimming and J lost 2 bases, with 19 bases between them. This CDR3 spans 15 amino acids. Germline values: CDR1 SNHLY, CDR2 FYNNEI.

There are many counts of this clonotype. The chain carries TRBV29-1 and TRBJ2-7; 9 bases are shared with TRBD1. Germline CDR1 and CDR2: SQVTM and ANQGSEA. J was trimmed by 6 bases and V by 5 bases; bases with no gene match: 17. The CDR3 extends over 16 amino acids. The CDR3 region is CSVLYGTGKRGGEQYF. As DNA, the CDR3 is TGCAGCGTTCTCTACGGGACAGGGAAGCGGGGCGGCGAGCAGTACTTC.

This clonotype was picked up a small number of times. The chain recombines TRBV28 with TRBJ1-4, with 8 bases identical to TRBD1. Germline trimming cut 4 bases from V and 17 bases from J; bases unmatched to any gene: 6. The V gene's germline CDR1 is MDHEN and CDR2 SYDVKM. This CDR3 region has 11 residues. Here the CDR3 reads CASSSLGQAFF. The CDR3 DNA reads TGTGCCAGCAGTTCTCTGGGACAGGCATTTTTT.

This clonotype was counted a single time. This chain uses TRBV7-6 with TRBJ2-6; 9 bases match TRBD1. Germline assignment: CDR1 SGHVS and CDR2 FNYEAQ. Unmatched junction bases numbered 20, after V lost 1 base and J lost 10 bases. This CDR3 spans 20 amino acids. The CDR3 spells CASSLEGSDTGTGIPNVLTF. CDR3 DNA: TGTGCCAGCAGCTTAGAAGGGTCCGACACCGGGACAGGGATCCCTAACGTCCTGACTTTC.

The chain carries TRBV7-9 and TRBJ2-7, with 7 bases identical to TRBD2. V trimming: 6 bases; J trimming: 8 bases; junction bases outside the gene matches: 7. The germline CDR1 and CDR2 sequences are SEHNR and FQNEAQ (reference sequence). CDR3 length equals 12 residues. The CDR3 sequence: CASRREGTKQYF. The DNA of the CDR3 is TGTGCCAGCAGGCGGGAAGGGACTAAGCAGTACTTC.